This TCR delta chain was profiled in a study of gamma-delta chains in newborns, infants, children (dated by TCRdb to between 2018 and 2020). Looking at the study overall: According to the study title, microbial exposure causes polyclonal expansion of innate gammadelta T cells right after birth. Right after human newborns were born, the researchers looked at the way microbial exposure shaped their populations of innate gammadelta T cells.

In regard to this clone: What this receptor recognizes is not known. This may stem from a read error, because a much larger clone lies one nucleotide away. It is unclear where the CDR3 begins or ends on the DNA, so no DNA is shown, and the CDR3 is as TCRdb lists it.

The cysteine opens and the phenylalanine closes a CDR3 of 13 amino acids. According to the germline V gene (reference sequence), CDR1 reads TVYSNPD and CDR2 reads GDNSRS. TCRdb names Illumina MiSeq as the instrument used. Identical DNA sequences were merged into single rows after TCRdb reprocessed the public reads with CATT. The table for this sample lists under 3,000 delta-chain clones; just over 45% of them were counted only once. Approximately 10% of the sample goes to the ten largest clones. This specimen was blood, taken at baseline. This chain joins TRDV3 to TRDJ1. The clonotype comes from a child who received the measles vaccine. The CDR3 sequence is CAFGGGGTYKLIF.